This T cell receptor (beta chain) was retrieved from a study of blood T cell repertoires in COVID-19 (dated by TCRdb to the early 2020s). Study-wide context: Samples covering the acute and convalescent phases of COVID-19 were provided by collaborators in the United States, Italy and Spain. The dataset comprised deeply sampled blood TCRbeta repertoires from subjects exposed to, actively infected with, or recovered from COVID-19. The prospective study material was composed of cDNA or gDNA derived from T cells, B-cell-depleted T cells, or PBMCs. Samples were obtained from the ongoing ImmuneRACE study (first 160 participants) and from over 1,000 subjects provided by 6 global collaborators. The sample metadata nearly always contained a de-identified subject ID, COVID-19 status, age in years and sex. Where available, HLA class I and class II types were taken from metadata supplied by the sample provider and were not determined by assay-based typing. The repertoires were released in a freely available public database intended as a resource for research on the immune response to SARS-CoV-2. The paper's findings and limits, for the study overall: Clinical and demographic metadata were provided uncurated, with the amount varying by source and participant.

There are 17 amino acids in the CDR3, from cysteine to phenylalanine inclusive. Of all the DNA, just the CDR3 is kept, 51 bases in frame from base 1. The germline V gene (reference sequence) supplies CDR1 LGHDT and CDR2 YNNKEL. V and J lose 1 base and 5 bases, and a span of 20 bases separates them. Collaborating institutions collected whole blood in K2EDTA tubes following their own protocols. Collaborator samples were shipped for TCRbeta analysis as frozen whole blood, isolated PBMCs, or DNA extracted from either sample type. TCRbeta CDR3 regions were amplified from genomic DNA by means of the immunoSEQ Assay, a bias-controlled multiplex PCR. The source study handled its data this way. Within the assay, amplification of reference gene primers was used to estimate how many nucleated cells each sample contained. To quantify the absolute abundance of each unique TCRbeta CDR3 rearrangement, sequence reads were collapsed and filtered. For each sample, productive Simpson clonality was calculated as the square root of Simpson's diversity index across productive rearrangements. Here the immuneACCESS table is served through TCRdb, limited to in-frame sequences with V and J called. Missing clones are a known gap in these copies; in checked studies unresolved V genes cover under half, and the rest lacks a known reason. The V and J calls and clone size come from that table; D and trimming were worked out from the DNA. Present in this sample are 140,000 or so clones, 85% to 90% of which were seen just once. The ten largest account for approximately 2.8% of the sample.

Regarding this clone: There is no known antigen for this receptor. No qualities accompany the bases; no much larger clone lies one base away.

The sequenced sample was peripheral blood. The receptor was derived from a woman aged 55-75 years with active COVID-19. The chain uses TRBV3-1 (or the pseudogene TRBV3-2) and TRBJ1-2; possibly the D gene is TRBD1, per 5 matching bases. CDR3 region: CASSQAAGIGQVYGYTF. In nucleotides, the sequence is TGTGCCAGCAGCCAAGCCGCAGGGATTGGGCAAGTTTATGGCTACACCTTC.